These 10 T cell receptor beta chains came from one sample sequenced in a study. Clones were sequenced by immunoSEQ multiplex PCR, and TCRdb holds only the in-frame ones, with some missing. There are around 50,000 clones in the sample; 80% to 95% occur only once, and approximately 12% lies in the top ten. Sequencing was done on a sample of PBMCs. These receptors were collected from a man aged 35 to 55 with rheumatoid arthritis.

V and J are TRBV19 and TRBJ2-5; the D gene is possibly TRBD1 (5 bases). Germline-derived CDR1 and CDR2 are LNHDA and SQIVND (reference sequence). The CDR3 is 14 residues long. V was cut by 5 bases and J by 2 bases, with 12 bases left in between. As DNA, the CDR3 is TGTGCCAGTAGTCCCAGAAGACAGCAAGAGACCCAGTACTTC. The encoded protein is CASSPRRQQETQYF.

V is TRBV28 and J is TRBJ1-6; D is perhaps TRBD1 (6 bases). Germline V gives CDR1 MDHEN, CDR2 SYDVKM. The CDR3 consists of 15 residues. The ends were cut back, 5 bases at V and 5 bases at J, with 13 bases in the middle. Here the CDR3 reads CASSRPDRDNSPLHF. DNA for the CDR3: TGTGCCAGCAGTCGCCCGGACAGAGATAATTCACCCCTCCACTTT.

The gene calls are TRBV19 and TRBJ2-7; D tentatively fits TRBD1 or TRBD2 (5 bases each). CDR1 and CDR2 (germline): LNHDA, SQIVND (reference sequence). CDR3 length: 13 amino acids. Trimming left V 7 bases short and J 9 bases short, with 19 bases between. The CDR3 DNA follows: TGTGCCAGTACCCCCCGGTCGGGGCTGGGGCAGTACTTC. Translating gives CASTPRSGLGQYF.

The CDR3 sequence is CASSLDRDTEAFF. The DNA for the CDR3 is TGTGCCAGCAGCCTCGACCGAGACACTGAAGCTTTCTTT. V is TRBV5-5 and J is TRBJ1-1, with D unresolved. CDR3 length equals 13 residues. Germline lookup yields CDR1 SGHKS and CDR2 YYEKEE (reference sequence). V lost 4 bases to trimming and J lost 3 bases, with 10 bases between them. The variable domain in full, completed from reference TRBV5-5 and TRBJ1-1, reads DAGVTQSPTHLIKTRGQQVTLRCSPISGHKSVSWYQQVLGQGPQFIFQYYEKEERGRGNFPDRFSARQFPNYSSELNVNALLLGDSALYLCASSLDRDTEAFFGQGTRLTVV.

The chain carries TRBV7-9 and TRBJ1-1, with unresolved D. Trimming pared 1 base from V and 2 bases from J, leaving 2 bases between. The germline gives CDR1 SEHNR, CDR2 FQNEAQ (reference sequence). The CDR3 is 12 residues long. The CDR3 is CASSLDNTEAFF. In DNA form, the CDR3 reads TGTGCCAGCAGCTTAGACAACACTGAAGCTTTCTTT.

The chain carries TRBV7-2 and TRBJ2-7; 9 bases line up with TRBD2. The germline V gene encodes CDR1 SGHTA and CDR2 FQGNSA. Losses at the gene ends were 5 bases for V and 2 bases for J; bases not matched to a gene: 4. The CDR3 runs 14 residues. CDR3 region: CASSVTSGPYEQYF. Written as DNA, the CDR3 is TGTGCCAGCAGCGTGACTAGCGGCCCCTACGAGCAGTACTTC.

V and J are TRBV6-5 and TRBJ2-7, with a possible D match to TRBD1 (5 bases). The germline V gene encodes CDR1 MNHEY and CDR2 SVGAGI. This CDR3 has 12 amino acids. The V end lost 8 bases, the J end lost 6 bases, and 14 bases lay between the germline ends. CDR3 in amino acids: CASGPWGGEQYF. CDR3 DNA sequence: TGTGCCAGCGGTCCCTGGGGCGGCGAGCAGTACTTC.

DNA of the CDR3: TGTGCCAGCTCACCACCACAGCCGAACACCGGGGAGCTGTTTTTT. Translation gives CASSPPQPNTGELFF. This chain links TRBV18 with TRBJ2-2; the D is unclear. The CDR3 is 15 residues long. The V end lost 0 bases, the J end lost 0 bases, and 5 bases lay between the germline ends. Germline CDR1 and CDR2: KGHSH and LQKENI.

This sequence joins TRBV11-2 and TRBJ2-6; the match to TRBD1 covers 7 bases. The CDR3 length is 17 residues. Losses at the gene ends were 5 bases for V and 5 bases for J; bases not matched to a gene: 12. CDR1 SGHAT and CDR2 FQNNGV come from the germline V gene. The CDR3 DNA is TGTGCCAGCAGCCCCTACGCGACAGGGCGTAGGGCCAACGTCCTGACTTTC. This codes for CASSPYATGRRANVLTF.

This chain links TRBV6-5 with TRBJ2-7; weak D call: TRBD1 (5 bases). This CDR3 has 12 residues. Germline V gene data show CDR1 as MNHEY and CDR2 as SVGAGI. V was pared by 4 bases and J by 9 bases, with 13 bases between. The CDR3 nucleotides are TGTGCCAGCAGTTCCGACAGTTTAAGGCAGTACTTC. Translation: CASSSDSLRQYF.